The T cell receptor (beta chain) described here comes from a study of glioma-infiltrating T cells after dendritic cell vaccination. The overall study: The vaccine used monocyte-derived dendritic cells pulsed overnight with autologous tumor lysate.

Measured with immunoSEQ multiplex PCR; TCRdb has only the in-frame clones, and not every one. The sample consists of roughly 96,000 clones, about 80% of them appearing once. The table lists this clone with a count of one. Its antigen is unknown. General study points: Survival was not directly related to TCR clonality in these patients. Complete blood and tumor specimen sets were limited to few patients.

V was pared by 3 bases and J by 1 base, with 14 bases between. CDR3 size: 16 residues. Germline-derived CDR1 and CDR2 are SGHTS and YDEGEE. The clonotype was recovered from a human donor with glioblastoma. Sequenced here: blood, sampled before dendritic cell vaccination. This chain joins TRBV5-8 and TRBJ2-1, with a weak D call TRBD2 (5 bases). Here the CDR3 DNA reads TGTGCCAGCAGCTATCTGGGTGGGAGTTCCTACAATGAGCAGTTCTTC. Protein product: CASSYLGGSSYNEQFF.